Listed below are T cell receptor beta chains from one sample, sequenced in a study of cytomegalovirus exposure and HLA in healthy donors. The method was immunoSEQ multiplex PCR; TCRdb's version includes in-frame clones alone and lacks a portion of them. The sample carries approximately 220,000 clones, over 60% recorded once. Sequencing input: PBMCs. These receptors all come from a man aged 35 to 55 in good health and CMV-seronegative. Each CDR3 is given without its conserved first and last residue. Not every row has a clone size; where given, it reads once, few, many or a size class.

CDR3 length	clone size	V gene	J gene	CDR3 protein
12	.	TRBV11-2	TRBJ2-7	ASSPQTSNYEQY
14	few	TRBV10-1	TRBJ2-2	ASSARGTRNTGELF
11	.	TRBV7-8	TRBJ1-2	ASSSGQLYGYT
13	.	TRBV21-1	TRBJ2-7	ASSPDRDRRYEQY
11	.	TRBV2	TRBJ1-5	ASRGQGNQPQH
13	few	TRBV10-2	TRBJ2-1	ASRVAGGIYNEQF
13	.	TRBV19	TRBJ2-3	ASSITGSRTDTQY
12	.	TRBV7-9	TRBJ2-5	ASSLVQAQETQY
13	.	TRBV10-1	TRBJ2-3	ASSGGGLRADTQY
9	few	TRBV28	TRBJ2-7	ASSLRFEQY
17	.	TRBV4-2	TRBJ2-6	ASSARTSGLSSGANVLT
13	.	TRBV7-2	TRBJ2-3	ASSQQGGTTDTQY
14	few	TRBV7-9	TRBJ2-2	SSNSAGGGSTGELF
14	once	TRBV19	TRBJ2-2	ASTPGRGENTGELF
8	.	TRBV20-1	TRBJ1-1	SAADREAF
13	.	TRBV4-1	TRBJ1-2	ASSQDGTPNYGYT
13	.	TRBV27	TRBJ1-1	ASRLDISENTEAF
11	.	TRBV7-9	TRBJ2-7	ASSLAQVHEQY
12	.	TRBV19	TRBJ2-1	ASSIVGFDNEQF
14	.	TRBV4-2	TRBJ1-2	ASSQDRRGGFYGYT
12	once	TRBV7-2	TRBJ1-4	ASSPTATNEKLF
12	.	TRBV29-1	TRBJ1-1	SVEASASNTEAF
14	.	TRBV4-3	TRBJ2-1	ASSRSTSDPYNEQF
11	.	TRBV7-9	TRBJ1-1	SSSFRGYTEAF
12	.	TRBV6-5	TRBJ1-5	ASRKGQGYQPQH
12	.	TRBV13	TRBJ1-6	ASSSQGANSPLH
11	.	TRBV11-2	TRBJ2-3	ASSLNPGTAQY
14	.	TRBV5-4	TRBJ1-2	ASSLQTRGVNYGYT
13	.	TRBV2	TRBJ2-2	ASTRLASNTGELF
12	.	TRBV15	TRBJ2-3	ATSPGGREKTQY
13	.	TRBV25-1	TRBJ2-1	ASSVAGGSYNEQF
15	.	TRBV7-9	TRBJ2-3	ASSLGLGGGRTDTQY
12	.	TRBV2	TRBJ2-1	ASALRETYNEQF